The 25 T cell receptor beta chains given below trace back to one sample, sequenced in a study of blood T cell repertoires in COVID-19. TCRdb's copy holds only in-frame clones and misses some; the assay was immunoSEQ multiplex PCR. The sample has a few hundred thousand clones, more than 80% seen once. The sample consisted of peripheral blood. The receptors were sampled from an elderly woman with acute or convalescent COVID-19.

In DNA, the CDR3 is TGTGCCAGCAGCACTGTGTCATACAATGAGCAGTTCTTC. This codes for CASSTVSYNEQFF. The chain couples TRBV12-3 or TRBV12-4 to TRBJ2-1; D is undetermined. V was clipped by 6 bases and J by 4 bases, with 10 bases between them. The CDR3 contains 13 residues.

V gene TRBV7-2 combines with J gene TRBJ2-7, with 8 bases that match TRBD2. This CDR3 has 16 amino acids. Germline CDR1 and CDR2: SGHTA and FQGNSA. With 1 base clipped from V and 7 bases from J, the junction kept 12 bases outside the gene matches. CDR3 coding DNA: TGTGCCAGCAGCTTAGATCGGGGGGGAATCGGTAGGGAGCAGTACTTC. The encoded protein is CASSLDRGGIGREQYF.

The gene calls are TRBV14 and TRBJ1-3; perhaps TRBD1 as D (5 bases). V lost 2 bases to trimming and J lost 0 bases, with 14 bases between them. The CDR3 extends over 17 amino acids. Germline-derived CDR1 and CDR2 are SGHDN and FVKESK. CDR3 DNA sequence: TGTGCCAGCAGCCAACGGTGGGGCGAACTCTCTGGAAACACCATATATTTT. Encoded protein: CASSQRWGELSGNTIYF.

This clone was picked up one time. The chain joins TRBV11-3 to TRBJ1-2; 7 bases are shared with TRBD1. The ends lost 5 bases at V and 0 bases at J; junction bases unmatched: 3. The CDR3 runs 14 residues. Per the germline V gene, CDR1 is SGHNT and CDR2 is YENEEA. CDR3 in DNA: TGTGCCAGCAGCCCAGGGGGTACTAACTATGGCTACACCTTC. Amino acid sequence: CASSPGGTNYGYTF.

This clone was picked up a small number of times. The rearrangement links TRBV4-2 to TRBJ1-2, with 7 bases lining up with TRBD1. The CDR3 loop spans 14 amino acids. CDR1 is LGHNA and CDR2 is YNFKEQ in the germline V gene. V lost 0 bases, J lost 4 bases, and 2 bases stayed unmatched. As DNA, the CDR3 is TGTGCCAGCAGCCAAGATACAGGGGTCTATGGCTACACCTTC. Protein product: CASSQDTGVYGYTF.

The chain employs TRBV11-2 and TRBJ2-1; D is unclear. V was shortened by 3 bases and J by 1 base, with 13 bases between the two germline ends. Germline-derived CDR1 and CDR2 are SGHAT and FQNNGV. This CDR3 comprises 16 residues. CDR3 protein: CASSFLLAGSYNEQFF. As DNA, the CDR3 is TGTGCCAGCAGCTTCTTGTTAGCTGGGTCCTACAATGAGCAGTTCTTC. The entire variable domain, with the rest obtained from reference TRBV11-2 and TRBJ2-1, is as follows: EAGVAQSPRYKIIEKRQSVAFWCNPISGHATLYWYQQILGQGPKLLIQFQNNGVVDDSQLPKDRFSAERLKGVDSTLKIQPAKLEDSAVYLCASSFLLAGSYNEQFFGPGTRLTVL.

The chain couples TRBV6-1 to TRBJ1-3; 8 bases match TRBD1. After removal of 2 bases from V and 4 bases from J, the junction contained 7 bases not matched to a gene. The CDR3 runs 16 residues. Germline V gives CDR1 MNHNS, CDR2 SASEGT. CDR3 sequence: CASSELQGDGGNTIYF. CDR3 sequence (DNA): TGTGCCAGCAGTGAATTACAGGGGGATGGAGGAAACACCATATATTTT.

The chain is built from TRBV2 and TRBJ2-7; 10 nucleotides align to TRBD1. V lost 2 bases and J lost 1; bases outside the gene matches: 11. Germline lookup yields CDR1 SNHLY and CDR2 FYNNEI. This CDR3 comprises 18 residues. The CDR3 region is CASSETTGGREGSYEQYF. CDR3 nucleotide sequence: TGTGCCAGCAGTGAAACGACAGGGGGCCGGGAGGGATCCTACGAGCAGTACTTC.

The chain combines TRBV7-8 with TRBJ1-1; no definite D call. V lost 3 bases and J 1 base, leaving 6 bases between the germline ends. The CDR3 extends over 13 amino acids. Germline V lookup: CDR1 SGHVS, CDR2 FQNEAQ. CDR3 residues: CASSFSQNTEAFF. As DNA, the CDR3 is TGTGCCAGCAGCTTTAGTCAGAACACTGAAGCTTTCTTT.

The genes are TRBV7-2 and TRBJ1-3, with a tentative D call TRBD1 (6 bases). The CDR3 spans 17 residues. Germline V gene data show CDR1 as SGHTA and CDR2 as FQGNSA. Trimming cost V 5 bases and J 1 base, with 18 bases left between them. The CDR3 DNA reads as TGTGCCAGCAGCCTGACACTTGGGGGGGCTTCTGGAAACACCATATATTTT. Translation: CASSLTLGGASGNTIYF.

The chain is built from TRBV7-2 and TRBJ2-7; TRBD1 matches 7 bases. V lost 4 bases to trimming and J lost 4 bases; unmatched junction nucleotides: 7. CDR3 length: 14 residues. Germline assignment: CDR1 SGHTA and CDR2 FQGNSA. The CDR3 nucleotides are TGTGCCAGCAGCTCCCAAACAGGGGATTACGAGCAGTACTTC. Translated: CASSSQTGDYEQYF.

The gene calls are TRBV7-3 and TRBJ2-3; D is possibly TRBD2 (6 bases). Germline-derived CDR1 and CDR2 are SGHTA and FQGTGA. The V end was cut by 1 base, the J end by 4 bases, with 12 bases between. This CDR3 is built from 15 residues. This CDR3 reads CASSLNSGWADTQYF. The CDR3 DNA reads as TGTGCCAGCAGCTTAAACAGCGGGTGGGCAGATACGCAGTATTTT.

This chain connects TRBV4-1 to TRBJ2-7; TRBD2 aligns across 10 bases. Germline assignment: CDR1 MGHRA and CDR2 YSYEKL. J lost 4 bases, V lost 0 bases, and 6 bases had no gene match. The CDR3 spans 16 residues. CDR3 loop: CASSQDPSGRVYEQYF. The CDR3 nucleotides are TGCGCCAGCAGCCAAGATCCAAGCGGGAGGGTTTACGAGCAGTACTTC.

The V gene is TRBV27, the J gene TRBJ2-7, with a possible D match to TRBD1 (6 bases). Germline V gene data show CDR1 as MNHEY and CDR2 as SMNVEV (reference sequence). The CDR3 runs 11 residues. V was pared by 6 bases and J by 7 bases, with 10 bases between. The CDR3 nucleotides read TGTGCCAGCAGCAGGGGTGGGGAGCAGTACTTC. This codes for CASSRGGEQYF.

This clone has at least ten counts. The J gene is TRBJ2-2, the V gene TRBV2, with D maybe TRBD2 (5 bases). V was clipped by 6 bases and J by 5 bases, with 13 bases between them. The CDR3 sequence is 14 residues long. The germline CDR1 and CDR2 sequences are SNHLY and FYNNEI. The DNA for the CDR3 is TGTGCCAGCAGGCGACCCCCGGGGACCGGGGAGCTGTTTTTT. Translating gives CASRRPPGTGELFF.

There are a few counts of this clone. The chain recombines TRBV19 with TRBJ2-1; D gene ambiguous. The ends were cut back, 6 bases at V and 0 bases at J, with 12 bases in the middle. Germline CDR1 and CDR2: LNHDA and SQIVND (reference sequence). The CDR3 is 15 amino acids. Written as DNA, the CDR3 is TGTGCCAGTAGCCCCGAGCTAAGCTCCTACAATGAGCAGTTCTTC. Protein: CASSPELSSYNEQFF. Full variable domain (missing parts from reference TRBV19 and TRBJ2-1): DGGITQSPKYLFRKEGQNVTLSCEQNLNHDAMYWYRQDPGQGLRLIYYSQIVNDFQKGDIAEGYSVSREKKESFPLTVTSAQKNPTAFYLCASSPELSSYNEQFFGPGTRLTVL.

The chain recombines TRBV6-5 with TRBJ1-6; TRBD1 matches at 7 bases. Per the germline V gene, CDR1 is MNHEY and CDR2 is SVGAGI. This CDR3 region has 16 residues. V shed 0 bases and J 6 bases; nucleotides not matched to a gene: 5. This CDR3 reads CASSYSGTASNSPLHF. The CDR3 DNA reads TGTGCCAGCAGTTACTCCGGGACAGCCTCTAATTCACCCCTCCACTTT.

The chain has TRBV7-9 and TRBJ1-2; 7 bases are a match to TRBD1. This CDR3 comprises 15 residues. The V gene's germline CDR1 is SEHNR and CDR2 FQNEAQ (reference sequence). V lost 3 bases to trimming and J lost 0 bases; unmatched junction nucleotides: 4. This CDR3 is CASSLSDRANYGYTF. CDR3 DNA: TGTGCCAGCAGCTTGTCCGACAGGGCTAACTATGGCTACACCTTC.

V and J are TRBV30 and TRBJ1-3; tentative D call: TRBD1 (5 bases). The CDR3 is 14 amino acids. V was clipped by 5 bases and J by 3 bases, with 14 bases between them. Germline V CDR1 and CDR2: GTSNPN, SVGIG (reference sequence). CDR3 in DNA: TGTGCCTGGGATGACAGTACCGTTGGAAACACCATATATTTT. Translation: CAWDDSTVGNTIYF.

V usage is TRBV30 and J usage is TRBJ2-7; D possibly corresponds to TRBD1 (6 bases). Trimming took off 2 bases at V and 4 bases at J, with 12 bases between the two ends. The CDR3 runs to 13 residues. Germline CDR1 is GTSNPN and CDR2 is SVGIG (reference sequence). CDR3 region: CAWSIGQNYEQYF. The CDR3 bases are TGTGCCTGGAGTATTGGACAGAATTACGAGCAGTACTTC.

This sequence joins TRBV29-1 and TRBJ2-7; 8 nucleotides line up with TRBD1. Germline CDR1 is SQVTM and CDR2 is ANQGSEA. CDR3 length: 13 amino acids. Losses at the gene ends were 7 bases for V and 3 bases for J; bases not matched to a gene: 8. Here the CDR3 reads CSAMDRASYEQYF. DNA for the CDR3: TGCAGCGCCATGGACAGGGCAAGCTACGAGCAGTACTTC.

The rearrangement uses TRBV7-3 and TRBJ2-5, with D maybe TRBD2 (6 bases). The germline V gene has CDR1 SGHTA and CDR2 FQGTGA. V dropped 4 bases and J dropped 3 bases, with 18 bases sitting between them. The CDR3 length is 16 residues. CDR3 nucleotide sequence: TGTGCCAGCAGCTACCGCGAGCCGGGAGCGGAAGAGACCCAGTACTTC. It translates to CASSYREPGAEETQYF.

The chain recombines TRBV9 with TRBJ2-1; 8 nucleotides agree with TRBD2. Germline V gives CDR1 SGDLS, CDR2 YYNGEE. The CDR3 contains 14 residues. The trim removed 4 bases at V and 7 bases at J, leaving 7 bases unmatched. CDR3 protein: CASSPPGGLNEQFF. The CDR3 DNA sequence: TGTGCCAGCAGCCCCCCGGGAGGGCTGAATGAGCAGTTCTTC.

The chain carries TRBV7-2 and TRBJ1-4; D may be TRBD1 (5 bases). The CDR3 runs 16 residues. Trimming took 3 bases from V and 8 from J, leaving 19 bases between them. Germline CDR1 is SGHTA and CDR2 is FQGNSA. CDR3 sequence (DNA): TGTGCCAGCAGCTTGGGGCCGGCTTGGCAAGCGGAAAAACTGTTTTTT. Protein sequence: CASSLGPAWQAEKLFF.

This clone occurred once. V gene TRBV3-1 (or the pseudogene TRBV3-2) combines with J gene TRBJ2-7; D remains ambiguous. Germline V CDR1 and CDR2: LGHDT, YNNKEL (reference sequence). The CDR3 covers 14 residues. The germline V and J ends were trimmed by 2 bases and 7 bases, with 15 bases remaining between them. As DNA, the CDR3 is TGTGCCAGCAGCCAATCTACAGCCGTGGGTGAGCAGTACTTC. Translating it yields CASSQSTAVGEQYF.